Listed here is a single TCR beta chain. The target antigen is unknown. These data originate in a study of molecular identifiers for immune sequencing clone quantification. Whole-study results and caveats: Highly expanded clone sizes could be underestimated through barcode sharing by identical TCR molecules.

Naive CD8 T cells, phenotype CD8+CD4-CCR7+CD45RA+, were sorted. Bulk TCR libraries were made with methods that had been previously described and with listed TCR primers. TCRdb independently ran MiXCR on the PCR reads; one entry per CDR3 protein. The data show approximately 680,000 distinct CDR3 sequences, over 25% seen once. The CDR3 is made up of 14 amino acids. Germline CDR1 reads MDHEN; CDR2 reads SYDVKM. Trimming stripped 3 bases from V and 2 bases from J, with 11 bases between. The sequencing sample was made of naive CD8+ T cells from blood, with Jurkat cell RNA spiked in. Subset: FACS-sorted CD8+CD4-CCR7+CD45RA+ naive T cells. The rearrangement joins TRBV28 to TRBJ2-7; no clear D gene. This receptor was obtained from a human donor in good health. Some libraries in this study had Jurkat cell RNA spiked in. The CDR3 DNA sequence: TGTGCCAGCAGTTTGGTCAACACAGCCTACGAGCAGTACTTC. Translation gives CASSLVNTAYEQYF.